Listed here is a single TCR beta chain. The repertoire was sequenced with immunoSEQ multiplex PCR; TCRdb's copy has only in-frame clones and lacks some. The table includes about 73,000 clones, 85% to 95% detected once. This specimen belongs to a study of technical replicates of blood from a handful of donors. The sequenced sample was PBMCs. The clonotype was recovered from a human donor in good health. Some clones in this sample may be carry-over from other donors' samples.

CDR3 in DNA: TGTGCCAGCAGCGCCGGTGCAGGGGTTGGTGGCTACACCTTC. Translated: CASSAGAGVGGYTF. V gene TRBV7-2 combines with J gene TRBJ1-2; possibly TRBD1 for D (6 bases). In germline, CDR1 is SGHTA, CDR2 FQGNSA. This CDR3 is 14 amino acids long. V lost 5 bases to trimming and J lost 7 bases, with 17 bases between them. Full variable domain (remainder filled in from reference TRBV7-2 and TRBJ1-2): GAGVSQSPSNKVTEKGKDVELRCDPISGHTALYWYRQSLGQGLEFLIYFQGNSAPDKSGLPSDRFSAERTGGSVSTLTIQRTQQEDSAVYLCASSAGAGVGGYTFGSGTRLTVV.